Below, 31 T cell receptor beta chains from the same sample are listed, as sequenced in a study of blood T cell repertoires in COVID-19. The table came from immunoSEQ multiplex PCR; TCRdb's copy has only in-frame clones and leaves some out. This sample has roughly 100,000 clones; approximately 89% occur once, and the top ten carry 17%. Sequenced sample: peripheral blood. All receptors come from a woman aged 80 or over in a cohort sampled during active COVID-19.

This clone occurred a few times. The chain couples TRBV7-9 to TRBJ2-7; the match to TRBD2 covers 7 bases. J lost 2 bases, V lost 5 bases, and 6 bases had no gene match. The CDR3 runs to 14 residues. Germline assignment: CDR1 SEHNR and CDR2 FQNEAQ (reference sequence). In DNA, the CDR3 is TGTGCCAGCAGCGTGGGTCTAGCGGCCTACGAGCAGTACTTC. It is translated as CASSVGLAAYEQYF.

The J gene is TRBJ2-7, the V gene TRBV27; D is possibly TRBD1 (5 bases). The V end lost 2 bases, the J end lost 3 bases, and 8 bases lay between the germline ends. CDR1 and CDR2 (germline): MNHEY, SMNVEV (reference sequence). This CDR3 has 13 amino acids. CDR3 protein: CASSLQDNYEQYF. The CDR3 DNA reads as TGTGCCAGCAGTTTACAGGACAACTACGAGCAGTACTTC.

The chain is built from TRBV12-3 or TRBV12-4 and TRBJ2-1; 8 bases line up with TRBD1. The V and J ends lost 8 bases and 6 bases, in that order; junction bases with no gene match: 3. The length of the CDR3 is 12 residues. In nucleotides, the CDR3 is TGTGCCAGCGGGACAGGACTCAATGAGCAGTTCTTC. Its translation: CASGTGLNEQFF.

The rearrangement links TRBV28 to TRBJ1-6; 8 nucleotides agree with TRBD1. Trimming took 5 bases from V and 10 from J; bases not matched to a gene: 10. The germline V gene encodes CDR1 MDHEN and CDR2 SYDVKM. The CDR3 is made up of 15 amino acids. CDR3 sequence: CASSIYRGGVSPLHF. CDR3 sequence (DNA): TGTGCCAGCAGTATTTACAGGGGGGGAGTGTCACCCCTCCACTTT.

V gene TRBV7-9 combines with J gene TRBJ1-6, with D possibly TRBD1 on 5 matching bases. The CDR3 contains 14 residues. V lost 7 bases and J 7 bases, leaving 14 bases between the germline ends. The germline V gene has CDR1 SEHNR and CDR2 FQNEAQ (reference sequence). CDR3 bases: TGTGCCAGCACCATAACAGGTGGGAATTCACCCCTCCACTTT. Translation: CASTITGGNSPLHF.

The chain uses TRBV19 and TRBJ2-1, with 10 bases lining up with TRBD1. V was clipped by 6 bases and J by 9 bases; unmatched bases: 5. The CDR3 has 13 residues. Germline CDR1 LNHDA, CDR2 SQIVND (reference sequence). The CDR3 DNA reads as TGTGCCAGTAGAGGGGACAGGGGCGGTGAGCAGTTCTTC. It encodes CASRGDRGGEQFF.

The chain employs TRBV11-2 and TRBJ1-3, with D maybe TRBD1 (5 bases). Germline CDR1 is SGHAT and CDR2 is FQNNGV. Trimming stripped 5 bases from V and 0 bases from J, with 8 bases between. The CDR3 covers 14 residues. The CDR3 here is CASSLDISGNTIYF. The CDR3 DNA reads as TGTGCCAGCAGCCTGGACATCTCTGGAAACACCATATATTTT.

The chain is built from TRBV11-3 and TRBJ2-3, with D possibly matching TRBD2 (5 bases). V lost 1 base and J 0 bases, leaving 11 bases between the germline ends. This CDR3 is 16 amino acids long. Germline V lookup: CDR1 SGHNT, CDR2 YENEEA. The CDR3 coding sequence is TGTGCCAGCAGCTTAGGAGGGATCTCTAGCACAGATACGCAGTATTTT. It translates to CASSLGGISSTDTQYF.

The chain couples TRBV29-1 to TRBJ2-7; D may be TRBD1 (7 bases). V shed 1 base and J shed 3 bases, with 16 bases lying between them. This CDR3 region has 15 residues. CDR1 is SQVTM, CDR2 ANQGSEA, per germline. The CDR3 loop is CSVEARGTAYYEQYF. The CDR3, as DNA: TGCAGCGTTGAAGCACGCGGGACAGCTTACTACGAGCAGTACTTC.

The genes are TRBV19 and TRBJ2-1; 14 positions match TRBD2. The CDR3 sequence is 15 residues long. V trimming: 3 bases; J trimming: 10 bases; junction bases outside the gene matches: 5. In germline, CDR1 is LNHDA, CDR2 SQIVND (reference sequence). The CDR3 region is CASSIGTSGSGEQFF. CDR3 nucleotide sequence: TGTGCCAGTAGTATTGGGACTAGCGGGAGTGGCGAGCAGTTCTTC.

This clone was seen a single time. This sequence joins TRBV5-1 and TRBJ2-5, with D perhaps TRBD1 (6 bases). There are 16 residues in the CDR3. The germline CDR1 and CDR2 sequences are SGHRS and YFSETQ. The germline V and J ends were trimmed by 0 bases and 5 bases, with 17 bases remaining between them. CDR3 nucleotides: TGCGCCAGCAGCTTGGGGGGGCGGCTAGTTATGGAGACCCAGTACTTC. This sequence encodes CASSLGGRLVMETQYF.

As to this clone: Within the sample, other DNA sequences also encode this same CDR3. The rearrangement uses TRBV5-4 and TRBJ2-5, with D unresolved. Trimming took off 0 bases at V and 1 base at J, with 7 bases between the two ends. In germline, CDR1 is SGHNT, CDR2 YYREEE (reference sequence). This CDR3 comprises 14 residues. CDR3 loop: CASSLAGVQETQYF. The CDR3, as DNA: TGTGCCAGCAGCTTGGCTGGAGTCCAAGAGACCCAGTACTTC.

The V gene is TRBV18, the J gene TRBJ2-7; D perhaps matches TRBD2 (5 bases). V gave up 8 bases and J gave up 4 bases, with 18 bases separating them. The germline gives CDR1 KGHSH, CDR2 LQKENI. This CDR3 has 14 amino acids. CDR3 bases: TGTGCCAGCAGAACGGCAGGAGGCGGTTACGAGCAGTACTTC. Encoded protein: CASRTAGGGYEQYF.

The chain's CDR3 is CASSIAPQGGEAFF. The CDR3, as DNA: TGTGCCAGTAGTATAGCTCCCCAGGGTGGTGAAGCTTTCTTT. V gene TRBV19 combines with J gene TRBJ1-1; D is perhaps TRBD1 (5 bases). Germline lookup yields CDR1 LNHDA and CDR2 SQIVND (reference sequence). Trimming removed 1 base from V and 7 bases from J, with 13 bases in between. This CDR3 has 14 amino acids.

This clone occurred once. The genes are TRBV7-8 and TRBJ1-1; 11 bases match TRBD1. J was trimmed by 8 bases and V by 6 bases; bases with no gene match: 8. Per germline, CDR1 SGHVS and CDR2 FQNEAQ. This CDR3 comprises 14 residues. CDR3 coding DNA: TGTGCCAGCAGGCCAGGGACAGGGGGTCGAGAAGCTTTCTTT. Translation gives CASRPGTGGREAFF.

The V gene is TRBV19, the J gene TRBJ2-2; 10 positions match TRBD2. This CDR3 spans 15 amino acids. The ends lost 7 bases at V and 5 bases at J; junction bases unmatched: 7. Per germline, CDR1 LNHDA and CDR2 SQIVND (reference sequence). The CDR3 sequence: CASNLAGVSTGELFF. The CDR3, as DNA: TGTGCCAGTAACCTAGCGGGAGTATCGACCGGGGAGCTGTTTTTT.

V and J are TRBV28 and TRBJ1-4, with D unclear. The CDR3 is 11 amino acids. The V end was cut by 8 bases, the J end by 7 bases, with 8 bases between. The V gene's germline CDR1 is MDHEN and CDR2 SYDVKM. CDR3 region: CASAGGEKLFF. DNA of the CDR3: TGTGCCAGCGCGGGCGGTGAAAAACTGTTTTTT.

J is TRBJ2-1 and V is TRBV27; 11 nucleotides line up with TRBD2. CDR1 is MNHEY, CDR2 SMNVEV, per germline (reference sequence). V lost 6 bases and J lost 8; bases outside the gene matches: 9. This CDR3 is 15 amino acids long. The CDR3 region has the DNA TGTGCCAGCAGATTAACTAGCGGGAGTAGCTATGAGCAGTTCTTC. The encoded protein is CASRLTSGSSYEQFF.

The rearrangement joins TRBV7-2 to TRBJ2-1; D is ambiguous. V lost 1 base, J lost 11 bases, and 9 bases lay in between. Germline CDR1 reads SGHTA; CDR2 reads FQGNSA. The CDR3 is made up of 12 amino acids. CDR3 protein: CASSLELVQQFF. CDR3 nucleotide sequence: TGTGCCAGCAGCTTAGAGTTAGTCCAGCAGTTCTTC. The full variable domain, its missing parts supplied by reference TRBV7-2 and TRBJ2-1, is GAGVSQSPSNKVTEKGKDVELRCDPISGHTALYWYRQSLGQGLEFLIYFQGNSAPDKSGLPSDRFSAERTGGSVSTLTIQRTQQEDSAVYLCASSLELVQQFFGPGTRLTVL.

The chain has TRBV12-2 and TRBJ2-2; the tabulated D call, TRBD2, remains unverified against the DNA. TRBV12-2 is annotated as a pseudogene. CDR3 size: 19 residues. Written as DNA, the CDR3 is TGTGCAAGTCGCTCCTACTCGGCCACTAGCGGGAGGAACACCGGGGAGCTGTTTTTT. Translation gives CASRSYSATSGRNTGELFF.

This chain connects TRBV15 to TRBJ1-1, with 7 bases fitting TRBD1. The junction had 8 bases not matched to a gene; V was cut back by 0 bases and J by 10 bases. CDR3 length equals 14 residues. Per germline, CDR1 LNHNV and CDR2 YYDKDF (reference sequence). The CDR3 is CATSRDRVTGVAFF. CDR3 sequence (DNA): TGTGCCACCAGCAGAGATCGGGTAACAGGGGTAGCTTTCTTT.

This chain's CDR3 is CASSQDSAGRSGNTIYF. CDR3 coding DNA: TGTGCCAGCAGCCAAGATAGCGCGGGGAGGAGTGGAAACACCATATATTTT. This chain uses TRBV3-1 (or the pseudogene TRBV3-2) with TRBJ1-3; D not certain. This CDR3 region has 17 residues. Trimming left V 0 bases short and J 3 bases short, with 15 bases between. Per germline, CDR1 LGHDT and CDR2 YNNKEL (reference sequence).

This chain joins TRBV7-9 and TRBJ2-7; the match to TRBD1 covers 9 bases. The CDR3 totals 15 residues. The J segment lost 2 bases and the V segment lost 5 bases, leaving 7 bases of the junction unmatched. CDR1 is SEHNR and CDR2 is FQNEAQ in the germline V gene (reference sequence). The CDR3 is CASSISGTGTYEQYF. The DNA of the CDR3 is TGTGCCAGCAGCATTTCTGGGACAGGGACCTACGAGCAGTACTTC.

This chain joins TRBV5-1 and TRBJ2-1; 7 nucleotides agree with TRBD2. The CDR3 is 16 amino acids. V dropped 4 bases and J dropped 6; count of bases not matched to a gene: 13. Germline loops: CDR1 SGHRS, CDR2 YFSETQ. CDR3 sequence (DNA): TGCGCCAGCAGCCTGCTAGAGAGCGGGGTTACCAATGAGCAGTTCTTC. Translating it yields CASSLLESGVTNEQFF.

The V call is TRBV4-2, the J call TRBJ2-7, with 14 bases aligning to TRBD2. Trimming cost V 0 bases and J 5 bases; bases outside gene matches: 15. The CDR3 has 20 residues. Germline V gives CDR1 LGHNA, CDR2 YNFKEQ. The CDR3 nucleotides are TGTGCCAGCAGCCAAGATGCGAGGCGGGGACTAGCGGGAGTAAGGAACGAGCAGTACTTC. Its protein is CASSQDARRGLAGVRNEQYF.

The chain is built from TRBV2 and TRBJ1-1; no firm D call. The CDR3 is made up of 14 amino acids. V was clipped by 8 bases and J by 2 bases, with 15 bases between them. Germline CDR1 SNHLY, CDR2 FYNNEI. CDR3 sequence: CASSRDTPNTEAFF. DNA for the CDR3: TGTGCCAGCTCCCGGGATACACCCAACACTGAAGCTTTCTTT.

This chain's CDR3 is CASSSTSGGNYEQYF. CDR3 nucleotide sequence: TGTGCCAGCAGCTCAACTAGCGGGGGAAACTACGAGCAGTACTTC. This sequence joins TRBV7-6 and TRBJ2-7, with 11 bases lining up with TRBD2. Germline loops: CDR1 SGHVS, CDR2 FNYEAQ. The CDR3 consists of 15 residues. V gave up 4 bases and J gave up 3 bases; unmatched junction bases: 5.

The V call is TRBV6-6, the J call TRBJ1-5; no definite D call. The germline V gene encodes CDR1 MNHNY and CDR2 SVGAGI (reference sequence). V lost 7 bases and J lost 7, with 14 bases in between. This CDR3 is 13 amino acids long. The CDR3: CASTDSARQPQHF. DNA for the CDR3: TGTGCCAGCACAGACTCGGCACGGCAGCCCCAGCATTTT.

The chain uses TRBV19 and TRBJ2-3; 9 nucleotides align to TRBD2. The length of the CDR3 is 16 residues. From germline, CDR1 is LNHDA and CDR2 SQIVND (reference sequence). V lost 5 bases and J lost 4; bases outside the gene matches: 10. As DNA, the CDR3 is TGTGCCAGTAGTGCGCACGGGACTAGCCCGCCAGATACGCAGTATTTT. Translated: CASSAHGTSPPDTQYF.

The chain employs TRBV5-1 and TRBJ2-5; D is perhaps TRBD2 (5 bases). The CDR3 is made up of 15 amino acids. The V and J ends lost 0 bases and 3 bases respectively, with 12 bases between them. Germline CDR1 is SGHRS and CDR2 is YFSETQ. CDR3 bases: TGCGCCAGCAGCTTGGATTTGGGAGTTAAAGAGACCCAGTACTTC. It encodes CASSLDLGVKETQYF.

The V call is TRBV5-1, the J call TRBJ2-1; D is uncertain. CDR1 is SGHRS, CDR2 YFSETQ, per germline. The CDR3 runs to 15 residues. V was pared by 0 bases and J by 4 bases, with 11 bases between. CDR3 nucleotide sequence: TGCGCCAGCAGCTTGGTCGCGGATAGATACAATGAGCAGTTCTTC. Its protein is CASSLVADRYNEQFF.